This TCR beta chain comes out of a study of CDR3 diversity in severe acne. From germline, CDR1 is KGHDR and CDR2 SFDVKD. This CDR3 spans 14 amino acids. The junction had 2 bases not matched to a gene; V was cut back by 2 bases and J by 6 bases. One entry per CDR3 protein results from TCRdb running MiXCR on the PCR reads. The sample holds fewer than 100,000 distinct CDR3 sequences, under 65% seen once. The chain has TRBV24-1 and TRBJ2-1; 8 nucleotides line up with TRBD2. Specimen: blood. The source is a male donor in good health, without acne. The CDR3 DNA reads TGTGCCACCAGTGATTCCGGGACTAGCAATGAGCAGTTCTTC. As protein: CATSDSGTSNEQFF.